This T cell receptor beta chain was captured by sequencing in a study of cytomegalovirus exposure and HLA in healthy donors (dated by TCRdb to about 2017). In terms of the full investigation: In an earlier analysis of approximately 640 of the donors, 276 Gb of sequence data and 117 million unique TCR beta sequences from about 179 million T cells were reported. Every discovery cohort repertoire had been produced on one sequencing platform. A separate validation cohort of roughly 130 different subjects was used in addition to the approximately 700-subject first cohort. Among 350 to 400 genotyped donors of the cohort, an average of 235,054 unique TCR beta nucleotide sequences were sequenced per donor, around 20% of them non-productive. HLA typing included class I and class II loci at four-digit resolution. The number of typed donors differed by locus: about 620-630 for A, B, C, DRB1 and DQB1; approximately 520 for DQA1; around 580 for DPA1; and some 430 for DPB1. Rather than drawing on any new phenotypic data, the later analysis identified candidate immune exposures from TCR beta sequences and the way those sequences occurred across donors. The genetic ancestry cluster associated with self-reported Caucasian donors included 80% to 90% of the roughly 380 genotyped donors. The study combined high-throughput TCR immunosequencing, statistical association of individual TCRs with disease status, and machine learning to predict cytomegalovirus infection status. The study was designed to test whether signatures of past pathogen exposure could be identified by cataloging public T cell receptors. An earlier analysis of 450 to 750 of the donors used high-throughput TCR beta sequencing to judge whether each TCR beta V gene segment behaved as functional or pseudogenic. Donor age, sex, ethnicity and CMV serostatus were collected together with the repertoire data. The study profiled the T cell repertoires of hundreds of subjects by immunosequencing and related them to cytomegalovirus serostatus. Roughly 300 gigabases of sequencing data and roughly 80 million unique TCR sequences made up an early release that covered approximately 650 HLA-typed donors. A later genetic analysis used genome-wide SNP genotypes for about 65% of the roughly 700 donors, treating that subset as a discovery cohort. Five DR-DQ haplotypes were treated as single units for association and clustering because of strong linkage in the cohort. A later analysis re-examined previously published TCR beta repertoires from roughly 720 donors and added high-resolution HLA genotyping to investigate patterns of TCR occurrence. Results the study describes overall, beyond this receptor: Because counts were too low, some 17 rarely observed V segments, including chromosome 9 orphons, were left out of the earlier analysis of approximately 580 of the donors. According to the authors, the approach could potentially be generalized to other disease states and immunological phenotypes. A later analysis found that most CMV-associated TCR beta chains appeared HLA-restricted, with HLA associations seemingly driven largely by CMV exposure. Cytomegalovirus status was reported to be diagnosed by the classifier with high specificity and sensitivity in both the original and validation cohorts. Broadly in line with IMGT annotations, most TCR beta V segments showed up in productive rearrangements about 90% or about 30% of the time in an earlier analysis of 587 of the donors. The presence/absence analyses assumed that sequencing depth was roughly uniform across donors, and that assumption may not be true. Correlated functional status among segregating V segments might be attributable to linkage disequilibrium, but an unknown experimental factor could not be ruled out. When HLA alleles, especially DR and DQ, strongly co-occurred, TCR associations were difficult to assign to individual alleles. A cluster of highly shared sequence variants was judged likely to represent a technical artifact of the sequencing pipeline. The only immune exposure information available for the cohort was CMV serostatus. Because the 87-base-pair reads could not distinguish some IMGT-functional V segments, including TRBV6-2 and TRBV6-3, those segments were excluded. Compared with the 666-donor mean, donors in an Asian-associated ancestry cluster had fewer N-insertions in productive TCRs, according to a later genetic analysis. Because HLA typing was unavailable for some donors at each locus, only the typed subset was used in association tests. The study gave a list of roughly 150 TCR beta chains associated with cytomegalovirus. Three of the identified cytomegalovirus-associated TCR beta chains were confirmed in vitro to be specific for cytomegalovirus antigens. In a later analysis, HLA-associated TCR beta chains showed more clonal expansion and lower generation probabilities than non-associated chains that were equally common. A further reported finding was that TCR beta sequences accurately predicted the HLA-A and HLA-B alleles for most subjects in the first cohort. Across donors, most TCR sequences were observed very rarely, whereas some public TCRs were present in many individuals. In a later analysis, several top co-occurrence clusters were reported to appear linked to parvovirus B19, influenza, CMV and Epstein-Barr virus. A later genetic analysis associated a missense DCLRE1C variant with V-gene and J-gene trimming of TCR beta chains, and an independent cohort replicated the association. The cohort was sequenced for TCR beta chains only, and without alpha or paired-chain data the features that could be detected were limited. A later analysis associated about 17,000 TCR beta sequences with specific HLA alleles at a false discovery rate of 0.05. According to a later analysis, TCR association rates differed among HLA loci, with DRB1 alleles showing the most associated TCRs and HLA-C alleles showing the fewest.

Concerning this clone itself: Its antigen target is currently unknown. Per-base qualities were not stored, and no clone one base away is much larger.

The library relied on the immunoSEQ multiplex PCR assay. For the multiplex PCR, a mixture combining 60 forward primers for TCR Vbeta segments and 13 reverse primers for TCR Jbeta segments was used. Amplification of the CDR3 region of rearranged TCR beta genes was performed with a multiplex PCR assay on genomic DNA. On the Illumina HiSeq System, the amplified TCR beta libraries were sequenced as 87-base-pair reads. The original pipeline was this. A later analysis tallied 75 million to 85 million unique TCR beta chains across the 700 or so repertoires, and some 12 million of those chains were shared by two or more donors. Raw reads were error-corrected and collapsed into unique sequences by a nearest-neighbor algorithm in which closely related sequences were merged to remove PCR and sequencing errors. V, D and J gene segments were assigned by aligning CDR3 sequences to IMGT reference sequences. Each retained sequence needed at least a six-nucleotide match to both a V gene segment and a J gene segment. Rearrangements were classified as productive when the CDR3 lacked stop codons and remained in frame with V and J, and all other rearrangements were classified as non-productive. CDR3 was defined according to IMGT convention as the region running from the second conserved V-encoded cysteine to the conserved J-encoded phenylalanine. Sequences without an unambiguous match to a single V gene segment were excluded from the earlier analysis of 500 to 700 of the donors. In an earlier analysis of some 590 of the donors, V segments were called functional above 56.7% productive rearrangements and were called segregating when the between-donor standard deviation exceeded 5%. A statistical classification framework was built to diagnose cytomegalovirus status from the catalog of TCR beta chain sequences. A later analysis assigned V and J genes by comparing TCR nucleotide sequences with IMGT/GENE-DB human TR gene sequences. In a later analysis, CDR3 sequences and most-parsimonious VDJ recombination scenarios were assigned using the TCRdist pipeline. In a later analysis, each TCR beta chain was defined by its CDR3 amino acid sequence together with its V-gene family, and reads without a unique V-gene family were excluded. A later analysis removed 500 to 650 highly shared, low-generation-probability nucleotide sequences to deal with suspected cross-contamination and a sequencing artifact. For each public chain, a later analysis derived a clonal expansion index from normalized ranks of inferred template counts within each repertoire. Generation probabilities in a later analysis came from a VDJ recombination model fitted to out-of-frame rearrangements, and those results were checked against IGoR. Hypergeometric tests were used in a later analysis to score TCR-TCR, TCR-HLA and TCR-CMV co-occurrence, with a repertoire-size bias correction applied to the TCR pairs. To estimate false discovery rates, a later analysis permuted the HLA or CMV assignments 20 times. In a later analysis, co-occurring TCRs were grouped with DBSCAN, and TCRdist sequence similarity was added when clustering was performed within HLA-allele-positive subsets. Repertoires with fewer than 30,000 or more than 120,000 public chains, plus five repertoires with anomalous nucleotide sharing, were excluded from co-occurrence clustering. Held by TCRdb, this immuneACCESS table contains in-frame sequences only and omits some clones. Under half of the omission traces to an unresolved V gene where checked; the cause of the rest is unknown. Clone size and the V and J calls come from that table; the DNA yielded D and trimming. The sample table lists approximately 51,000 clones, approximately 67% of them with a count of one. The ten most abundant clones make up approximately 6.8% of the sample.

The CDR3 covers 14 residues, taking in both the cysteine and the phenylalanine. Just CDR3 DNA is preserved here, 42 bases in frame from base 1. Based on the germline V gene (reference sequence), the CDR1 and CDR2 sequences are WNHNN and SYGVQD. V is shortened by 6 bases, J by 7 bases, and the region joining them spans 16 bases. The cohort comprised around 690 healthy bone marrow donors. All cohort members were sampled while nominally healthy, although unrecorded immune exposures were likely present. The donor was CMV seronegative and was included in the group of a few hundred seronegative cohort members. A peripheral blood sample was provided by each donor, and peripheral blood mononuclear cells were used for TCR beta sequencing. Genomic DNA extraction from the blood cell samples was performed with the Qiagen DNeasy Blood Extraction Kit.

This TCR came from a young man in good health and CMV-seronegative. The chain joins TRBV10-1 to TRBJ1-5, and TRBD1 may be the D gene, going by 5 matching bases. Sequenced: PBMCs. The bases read TGCGCCAGCAGCCAGGCGGGGGGTCTCCAGCCCCAGCATTTT. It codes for CASSQAGGLQPQHF.